The next 18 T cell receptor beta chains were all read from a single sample in a study of T cell changes during pregnancy in multiple sclerosis (dated by TCRdb to between 2018 and 2020). The library was prepared using the immunoSEQ multiplex PCR assay. TCRdb provides this immuneACCESS table in a form limited to in-frame rearrangements. Some clones are lacking; in checked studies, under half of them reflect an unresolved V gene, and why the rest are absent is not known. The sample table shows 70,000 to 75,000 clones, and roughly 92% are seen once. Jointly, the top ten make up roughly 2.1% of the sample. Sequencing was performed on peripheral blood, taken in the second trimester of pregnancy. Receptors originate from a female donor with multiple sclerosis, enrolled in a pregnancy study.

The chain employs TRBV7-3 and TRBJ2-3, with D possibly TRBD2 on 6 matching bases. CDR1 SGHTA and CDR2 FQGTGA come from the germline V gene. The CDR3 consists of 13 residues. V lost 4 bases and J lost 4, with 9 bases in between. The CDR3 protein is CASSSWGADTQYF. The CDR3 bases are TGTGCCAGCAGCTCTTGGGGGGCAGATACGCAGTATTTT.

This clone is a singleton in its sample. V usage is TRBV25-1 and J usage is TRBJ1-3; D may be TRBD1 (6 bases). The V end lost 3 bases, the J end lost 0 bases, and 12 bases lay between the germline ends. Germline V CDR1 and CDR2: MGHDK, SYGVNS. The CDR3 has 16 residues. CDR3 DNA: TGTGCCAGCAGTGATCCGGTGGGGGCCTCTGGAAACACCATATATTTT. Its protein is CASSDPVGASGNTIYF.

The CDR3 region is CASKTSGQYNEQFF. In DNA form, the CDR3 reads TGTGCCAGCAAGACTAGCGGGCAATACAATGAGCAGTTCTTC. V usage is TRBV5-5 and J usage is TRBJ2-1; TRBD2 matches at 10 bases. Germline loops: CDR1 SGHKS, CDR2 YYEKEE (reference sequence). The CDR3 loop spans 14 amino acids. V was clipped by 6 bases and J by 4 bases; unmatched bases: 4.

This chain connects TRBV5-6 to TRBJ2-1; TRBD2 agrees at 13 bases. The ends lost 4 bases at V and 11 bases at J; junction bases unmatched: 6. This CDR3 comprises 14 residues. Looked up from germline, CDR1 is SGHDT and CDR2 is YYEEEE. CDR3 amino acids: CASSRRLAGGQQFF. For the CDR3, the DNA is TGTGCCAGCAGCCGCAGACTAGCGGGGGGCCAGCAGTTCTTC.

The chain links TRBV28 to TRBJ2-4; TRBD1 matches at 10 bases. The CDR3 is made up of 20 amino acids. J gave up 2 bases and V 1 base, and 14 bases lay outside the gene matches. Per germline, CDR1 MDHEN and CDR2 SYDVKM. In nucleotides, the CDR3 is TGTGCCAGCAGTTTATATCGGGGACAGGGGAAGGGAGTGACCAAAAACATTCAGTACTTC. It specifies CASSLYRGQGKGVTKNIQYF.

The chain links TRBV19 to TRBJ2-1, with TRBD2 as a possible D gene (5 bases). Germline lookup yields CDR1 LNHDA and CDR2 SQIVND (reference sequence). Trimming cost V 3 bases and J 8 bases, with 11 bases left between them. There are 13 residues in the CDR3. CDR3 nucleotide sequence: TGTGCCAGTAGTATCAGAGGGAATGATGAGCAGTTCTTC. Translating gives CASSIRGNDEQFF.

This chain links TRBV7-6 with TRBJ1-5; D gene uncertain. CDR3 length equals 14 residues. The germline V gene encodes CDR1 SGHVS and CDR2 FNYEAQ. V shed 3 bases and J shed 4 bases, with 10 bases lying between them. The CDR3 DNA is TGTGCCAGCAGCTTTGAGGCGGAGAATCAGCCCCAGCATTTT. Residues: CASSFEAENQPQHF.

The rearrangement uses TRBV7-2 and TRBJ2-7; tentatively, D is TRBD2 (5 bases). This CDR3 comprises 14 residues. From germline, CDR1 is SGHTA and CDR2 FQGNSA. V was pared by 6 bases and J by 3 bases, with 15 bases between. The CDR3 bases are TGTGCCAGCAGGCCACGGGAATTCAGCTACGAGCAGTACTTC. Protein: CASRPREFSYEQYF.

The rearrangement links TRBV27 to TRBJ2-1, with TRBD1 as a possible D gene (5 bases). There are 15 residues in the CDR3. Trimming cost V 3 bases and J 0 bases, with 9 bases left between them. Per germline, CDR1 MNHEY and CDR2 SMNVEV (reference sequence). CDR3 DNA sequence: TGTGCCAGCAGTTTGGCACAGGTCTCCTACAATGAGCAGTTCTTC. Its translation: CASSLAQVSYNEQFF.

The V gene is TRBV7-8, the J gene TRBJ2-2; D is uncertain. The V end lost 4 bases, the J end lost 2 bases, and 11 bases lay between the germline ends. Per germline, CDR1 SGHVS and CDR2 FQNEAQ. The CDR3 is 15 residues long. The CDR3 nucleotides read TGTGCCAGCAGCTCCCGATTCAGTAACACCGGGGAGCTGTTTTTT. It is translated as CASSSRFSNTGELFF.

The chain uses TRBV9 and TRBJ2-5, with 7 bases that match TRBD2. The CDR3 has 15 residues. The trim removed 0 bases at V and 5 bases at J, leaving 7 bases unmatched. CDR1 is SGDLS, CDR2 YYNGEE, per germline. The CDR3 sequence: CASSVVGGSRETQYF. CDR3 in DNA: TGTGCCAGCAGCGTAGTGGGGGGGTCAAGGGAGACCCAGTACTTC.

The rearrangement joins TRBV18 to TRBJ2-5; TRBD1 matches 8 bases. Unmatched junction bases numbered 6, after V lost 4 bases and J lost 5 bases. Germline CDR1 and CDR2: KGHSH and LQKENI. CDR3 length equals 14 residues. The CDR3 here is CASSRGQGMETQYF. DNA for the CDR3: TGTGCCAGCTCACGAGGACAGGGTATGGAGACCCAGTACTTC.

The chain couples TRBV6-1 to TRBJ2-7; no definite D call. Germline V gene sequence: CDR1 MNHNS, CDR2 SASEGT. The CDR3 runs to 12 residues. V gave up 1 base and J gave up 5 bases, with 6 bases separating them. CDR3: CASSEVSDEQYF. The CDR3 nucleotides read TGTGCCAGCAGTGAAGTGTCAGACGAGCAGTACTTC.

This sequence joins TRBV7-9 and TRBJ2-3, with D possibly matching TRBD2 (6 bases). Trimming removed 1 base at V and 9 bases at J, with 14 bases between. CDR1 is SEHNR and CDR2 is FQNEAQ in the germline V gene (reference sequence). The CDR3 spans 14 residues. Here the CDR3 DNA reads TGTGCCAGCAGCTTAGGGGGAACGGGAGACACGCAGTATTTT. Amino acid sequence: CASSLGGTGDTQYF.

The chain employs TRBV13 and TRBJ2-3; tentative D call: TRBD1 (6 bases). The germline V gene has CDR1 PRHDT and CDR2 FYEKMQ (reference sequence). CDR3 length: 13 residues. Deletions cut 5 bases from V and 1 base from J, with 7 bases between. CDR3 sequence reads: CASSEGGTDTQYF. The CDR3 DNA reads TGTGCCAGCAGCGAGGGGGGCACAGATACGCAGTATTTT.

The genes are TRBV11-3 and TRBJ2-7; 7 positions match TRBD2. This CDR3 has 13 residues. V was clipped by 2 bases and J by 5 bases; unmatched bases: 3. The V gene's germline CDR1 is SGHNT and CDR2 YENEEA. The CDR3 spells CASSLWGGHEQYF. The CDR3 coding sequence is TGTGCCAGCAGCTTATGGGGGGGTCACGAGCAGTACTTC.

V gene TRBV5-1 combines with J gene TRBJ2-1, with TRBD2 identical over 9 bases. This CDR3 region has 14 residues. V shed 4 bases, J shed 9 bases, and the junction held 8 bases outside the gene matches. The germline CDR1 and CDR2 sequences are SGHRS and YFSETQ. The CDR3 here is CASSRTSDPGEQFF. The DNA of the CDR3 is TGCGCCAGCAGCCGGACTAGCGATCCCGGTGAGCAGTTCTTC.

Remarks on this clone: The junction departs from the called germline gene at one end, perhaps through a read error. The V call is TRBV7-7, the J call TRBJ2-5, with 7 bases identical to TRBD1. Looked up from germline, CDR1 is SSHAT and CDR2 is FNYEAQ (reference sequence). There are 13 residues in the CDR3. CDR3 loop: CASSRTGVETQYF. The CDR3 DNA reads TGTGCTAGCAGCCGAACAGGGGTTGAGACCCAGTACTTC.